The T cell receptor (beta chain) described here comes from a study of CD8+ T cells in alopecia areata. The overall study: Twice a day, 5 to 10 mg of oral tofacitinib was administered to treated patients.

This CDR3 has 12 residues. Per germline, CDR1 SQVTM and CDR2 ANQGSEA. V was clipped by 7 bases and J by 0 bases; unmatched bases: 0. The table lists this clone with a few counts. Antigen specificity is unknown. General observations from the study: In lesional scalp, particularly from alopecia totalis/universalis, clonality was higher than in normal scalp. In scalp, tofacitinib significantly decreased clonality and expanded CD8+ clones among the top 100.

RNA, once extracted, was reverse transcribed into cDNA for use as the sequencing template. Clones were sequenced by immunoSEQ multiplex PCR, and TCRdb holds only the in-frame ones, with some missing. The table lists roughly 230,000 clones, roughly two fifths of them singletons. Specified treatment: oral pan-JAK inhibitor, 5-10 mg twice daily. PBMCs, the starting material, were the source of sorted CD4+ and CD8+ T cells. Material: CD4+ T cells sorted from blood, obtained at approximately week 36, from a patient treated with tofacitinib. The V and J genes are TRBV29-1 and TRBJ2-7; 10 nucleotides match TRBD1. The clonotype originates from a human donor with alopecia areata. The DNA of the CDR3 is TGCAGCGGGACAGGGGGCTCCTACGAGCAGTACTTC. It is translated as CSGTGGSYEQYF.